A selection of T cell receptor beta chains follows, all from one sample in a study of cytomegalovirus exposure and HLA in healthy donors. This table comes from immunoSEQ multiplex PCR, and its TCRdb copy is limited to in-frame clones, with some not included. Of fewer than 200,000 clones listed, around 86% were seen once; the top ten hold approximately 7.7%. Input material: PBMCs. The receptor source for this set is a man aged 25-45 years in good health and CMV-seropositive. CDR3s include the opening cysteine and the closing phenylalanine or tryptophan. The D gene is left open where the match is weak. Clone size is given for some rows only: seen once, a few or many times, or a class if the clone is expanded.

CDR3 protein: CASSESRGAYNEQFF; CDR3 DNA: TGTGCCAGCAGTGAATCCCGGGGCGCCTACAATGAGCAGTTCTTC; D gene: NA; clone size: NA; CDR3 length: 15; V gene: TRBV25-1; J gene: TRBJ2-1
CDR3 protein: CASSSSGWGLRGNTEAFF; CDR3 DNA: TGTGCCAGCAGCTCGAGCGGGTGGGGCCTTCGGGGGAACACTGAAGCTTTCTTT; D gene: NA; clone size: NA; CDR3 length: 18; V gene: TRBV11-1; J gene: TRBJ1-1
CDR3 protein: CASSQRGALDGYTF; CDR3 DNA: TGCGCCAGCAGCCAAAGAGGGGCTCTTGATGGCTACACCTTC; D gene: NA; clone size: NA; CDR3 length: 14; V gene: TRBV4-1; J gene: TRBJ1-2
CDR3 protein: CASSVEVSRNTEAFF; CDR3 DNA: TGTGCCAGCAGCGTAGAGGTGTCCAGGAACACTGAAGCTTTCTTT; D gene: NA; clone size: NA; CDR3 length: 15; V gene: TRBV9; J gene: TRBJ1-1
CDR3 protein: CASSPFGTGELFF; CDR3 DNA: TGTGCCAGCAGCCCCTTTGGAACCGGGGAGCTGTTTTTT; D gene: NA; clone size: few; CDR3 length: 13; V gene: TRBV7-8; J gene: TRBJ2-2
CDR3 protein: CASSRPRGTGANVLTF; CDR3 DNA: TGTGCCAGTAGTAGACCCCGGGGCACTGGGGCCAACGTCCTGACTTTC; D gene: NA; clone size: NA; CDR3 length: 16; V gene: TRBV19; J gene: TRBJ2-6
CDR3 protein: CASSSAASLNHEQYF; CDR3 DNA: TGTGCCAGCAGTTCGGCCGCATCCCTGAACCACGAGCAGTACTTC; D gene: NA; clone size: NA; CDR3 length: 15; V gene: TRBV27; J gene: TRBJ2-7
CDR3 protein: CASSRREKLFF; CDR3 DNA: TGTGCCAGCAGCCGCCGTGAAAAACTGTTTTTT; D gene: NA; clone size: NA; CDR3 length: 11; V gene: TRBV28; J gene: TRBJ1-4
CDR3 protein: CASSETGGSGANVLTF; CDR3 DNA: TGTGCCAGCAGTGAAACAGGGGGCTCCGGGGCCAACGTCCTGACTTTC; D gene: TRBD1; clone size: NA; CDR3 length: 16; V gene: TRBV2; J gene: TRBJ2-6
CDR3 protein: CASSPGPHNEQFF; CDR3 DNA: TGTGCCAGCTCACCAGGGCCCCACAATGAGCAGTTCTTC; D gene: NA; clone size: NA; CDR3 length: 13; V gene: TRBV18; J gene: TRBJ2-1
CDR3 protein: CASSLATSGSGELFF; CDR3 DNA: TGTGCCAGCAGCTTAGCGACTAGCGGGAGCGGGGAGCTGTTTTTT; D gene: TRBD2; clone size: NA; CDR3 length: 15; V gene: TRBV7-6; J gene: TRBJ2-2
CDR3 protein: CAISDQSLTGELFF; CDR3 DNA: TGTGCCATCAGTGACCAATCCCTCACCGGGGAGCTGTTTTTT; D gene: NA; clone size: NA; CDR3 length: 14; V gene: TRBV10-3; J gene: TRBJ2-2
CDR3 protein: CAISEVEIGSYNSPLHF; CDR3 DNA: TGTGCCATCAGTGAGGTTGAGATTGGCTCCTATAATTCACCCCTCCACTTT; D gene: NA; clone size: NA; CDR3 length: 17; V gene: TRBV10-3; J gene: TRBJ1-6
CDR3 protein: CASSSGVRGLNTGELFF; CDR3 DNA: TGTGCCAGCAGCTCGGGGGTGAGGGGGCTGAACACCGGGGAGCTGTTTTTT; D gene: NA; clone size: once; CDR3 length: 17; V gene: TRBV11-1; J gene: TRBJ2-2
CDR3 protein: CATSRSDLETQYF; CDR3 DNA: TGTGCCACCAGCAGATCGGACCTAGAGACCCAGTACTTC; D gene: NA; clone size: NA; CDR3 length: 13; V gene: TRBV15; J gene: TRBJ2-5
CDR3 protein: CASSLSGDRGEKLFF; CDR3 DNA: TGCGCCAGCAGCTTGTCGGGGGATCGGGGCGAAAAACTGTTTTTT; D gene: NA; clone size: NA; CDR3 length: 15; V gene: TRBV5-1; J gene: TRBJ1-4
CDR3 protein: CSVEDLGSGFF; CDR3 DNA: TGCAGCGTTGAAGATCTGGGGTCTGGGTTCTTC; D gene: NA; clone size: NA; CDR3 length: 11; V gene: TRBV29-1; J gene: TRBJ2-1